This T cell receptor beta chain was identified in a study of blood T cell repertoires in COVID-19. Study summary: The cDNA or gDNA used as material had been derived from T cells, B-cell-depleted T cells, or PBMCs.

TCRdb's table, derived via immunoSEQ multiplex PCR, lists solely in-frame clones and lacks some. The table lists fewer than 150,000 clones, 80% to 90% of them singletons. This clone was found once. J was trimmed by 6 bases and V by 4 bases; bases with no gene match: 2. The CDR3 is 13 residues long. Germline values: CDR1 SNHLY, CDR2 FYNNEI. The material sequenced was peripheral blood. The V and J genes are TRBV2 and TRBJ2-2; 7 bases line up with TRBD1. This receptor was identified in a woman between 45 and 60 years old with acute or convalescent COVID-19. The CDR3 DNA follows: TGTGCCAGCAGTGTTACAGGGGCCGGGGAGCTGTTTTTT. Amino acids: CASSVTGAGELFF.